One sample yielded the 3 T cell receptor beta chains listed below, sequenced in a study of CD8 T cells in ankylosing spondylitis. Broader study findings: Seemingly distinctive of ankylosing spondylitis blood was a TCR beta motif formed by eight highly homologous variants.

These receptors' targets are unknown. TCRdb analysed the 5' RACE reads with MiXCR anew, one entry per CDR3 protein. The sample lists 700,000 or so distinct CDR3 sequences, 15% to 20% occurring once. Sequenced material: blood, either unsorted or a sorted T cell fraction (not recorded which). Receptor source: a male donor with ankylosing spondylitis.

The rearrangement links TRBV6-5 to TRBJ1-4; a weak D match, TRBD1 (5 bases). V gave up 2 bases and J gave up 6 bases, with 19 bases separating them. This CDR3 has 17 amino acids. In germline, CDR1 is MNHEY, CDR2 SVGAGI. This CDR3 reads CASSYDGGGGKDEKLFF. The CDR3 DNA reads TGTGCCAGCAGTTACGACGGGGGGGGAGGGAAAGATGAAAAACTGTTTTTT.

This clonotype showed up just a few times. The genes are TRBV20-1 and TRBJ2-1, with 8 bases fitting TRBD2. Germline trimming cut 3 bases from V and 6 bases from J; bases unmatched to any gene: 4. CDR3 length: 13 residues. The germline V gene encodes CDR1 DFQATT and CDR2 SNEGSKA (reference sequence). The CDR3 is CSARGLVGNEQFF. The CDR3 DNA is TGCAGTGCTAGGGGACTAGTGGGCAATGAGCAGTTCTTC.

This clonotype showed up many times. The chain recombines TRBV6-5 with TRBJ2-7; the match to TRBD1 covers 9 bases. CDR1 and CDR2 from the germline V gene are MNHEY and SVGAGI. This CDR3 spans 14 amino acids. After removal of 4 bases from V and 6 bases from J, the junction contained 7 bases not matched to a gene. CDR3 DNA sequence: TGTGCCAGCAGTTCATCCGGGACAGGGAGCGAGCAGTACTTC. Translating it yields CASSSSGTGSEQYF.